This T cell receptor (beta chain) was documented in a study of technical replicates of blood from a handful of donors. CDR1 and CDR2 from the germline V gene are MGHRA and YSYEKL. The J segment lost 5 bases and the V segment lost 3 bases, leaving 3 bases of the junction unmatched. The CDR3 runs to 14 residues. TCRdb's table, derived via immunoSEQ multiplex PCR, lists solely in-frame clones and lacks some. The sample yields about 76,000 clones, around 86% seen once. Sample: PBMCs. This TCR came from a human donor in good health. Some clones in this sample may be carry-over from other donors' samples. The rearrangement links TRBV4-1 to TRBJ2-1, with 8 bases matching TRBD1. The CDR3 here is CASSHPGQDNEQFF. CDR3 coding DNA: TGCGCCAGCAGCCACCCGGGACAGGACAATGAGCAGTTCTTC.